These 16 T cell receptor beta chains share one sample of origin, sequenced in a study of beta chain features in type 1 diabetes. Their cognate antigens are unknown. Study observations and caveats: TCRB CDR3 length was moderately but significantly reduced in all four CD4+ subsets of Type 1 diabetes patients.

Reverse transcription of all isolated RNA meant that expressed TCRB transcripts were sequenced. Assay used: immunoSEQ multiplex PCR; TCRdb lists only in-frame clones, some missing. The data contain about 230,000 clones, roughly 17% of them singletons. The sequencing sample was made of naive CD4+ T cells from blood. The receptors derive from a young man with type 1 diabetes.

This clone was observed a few times. The chain links TRBV18 to TRBJ2-2; maybe TRBD2 (6 bases). V gave up 2 bases and J gave up 0 bases, with 13 bases separating them. This CDR3 region has 17 residues. Per germline, CDR1 KGHSH and CDR2 LQKENI. CDR3 sequence (DNA): TGTGCCAGCTCACCATCCGAAGCGGGTGCGAACACCGGGGAGCTGTTTTTT. Encoded protein: CASSPSEAGANTGELFF.

The chain joins TRBV5-1 to TRBJ2-3; 8 bases map to TRBD2. There are 14 residues in the CDR3. V trimming: 6 bases; J trimming: 4 bases; junction bases outside the gene matches: 7. The germline CDR1 and CDR2 sequences are SGHRS and YFSETQ. DNA for the CDR3: TGCGCCAGCACTCTTAGCGGGACTTCAGATACGCAGTATTTT. This sequence encodes CASTLSGTSDTQYF.

A few counts support this clone. The chain employs TRBV15 and TRBJ1-3; no clear D gene. This CDR3 has 17 residues. Germline CDR1 LNHNV, CDR2 YYDKDF (reference sequence). With 7 bases removed from V and 2 bases from J, the gap between germline ends came to 21 bases. CDR3 loop: CATTDPSKGIAGNTIYF. CDR3 coding DNA: TGTGCCACCACGGACCCCAGTAAGGGAATAGCTGGAAACACCATATATTTT. Together with reference TRBV15 and TRBJ1-3, the CDR3 gives the full variable domain: DAMVIQNPRYQVTQFGKPVTLSCSQTLNHNVMYWYQQKSSQAPKLLFHYYDKDFNNEADTPDNFQSRRPNTSFCFLDIRSPGLGDTAMYLCATTDPSKGIAGNTIYFGEGSWLTVV.

This clone showed up just a few times. The rearrangement joins TRBV5-1 to TRBJ2-1; possible D gene TRBD2, 5 bases. With 4 bases removed from V and 0 bases from J, the gap between germline ends came to 14 bases. This CDR3 region has 16 residues. Germline V lookup: CDR1 SGHRS, CDR2 YFSETQ. Here the CDR3 reads CASSEDLKSSYNEQFF. CDR3 DNA sequence: TGCGCCAGCAGCGAGGACTTGAAAAGCTCCTACAATGAGCAGTTCTTC.

There are a few counts of this clone. The V and J genes are TRBV30 and TRBJ2-7; TRBD1 matches 7 bases. Losses at the gene ends were 5 bases for V and 5 bases for J; bases not matched to a gene: 9. In germline, CDR1 is GTSNPN, CDR2 SVGIG (reference sequence). This CDR3 comprises 13 residues. CDR3: CAWSSDRVNEQYF. The CDR3 coding sequence is TGTGCCTGGTCCTCCGACAGGGTCAACGAGCAGTACTTC.

Here the CDR3 DNA reads TGTGCCTGGAGTCACCAGGGCCCACTTAACTATGGCTACACCTTC. Protein sequence: CAWSHQGPLNYGYTF. This chain connects TRBV30 to TRBJ1-2; D perhaps matches TRBD1 (5 bases). V lost 2 bases, J lost 1 base, and 14 bases lay in between. This CDR3 contains 15 residues. The germline CDR1 and CDR2 sequences are GTSNPN and SVGIG (reference sequence).

A few counts support this clone. The rearrangement links TRBV5-1 to TRBJ2-5; D is ambiguous. Trimming removed 2 bases from V and 2 bases from J, with 7 bases in between. Germline CDR1 is SGHRS and CDR2 is YFSETQ. This CDR3 has 13 residues. The CDR3, as DNA: TGCGCCAGCAGCTTCCAGTTACAAGAGACCCAGTACTTC. Translation gives CASSFQLQETQYF.

This clone came up a few times. The V call is TRBV10-3, the J call TRBJ1-2, with 9 bases matching TRBD1. V was pared by 4 bases and J by 1 base, with 4 bases of the junction left unmatched. This CDR3 has 15 residues. Germline V gene data show CDR1 as ENHRY and CDR2 as SYGVKD. The CDR3 DNA follows: TGTGCCATCAGTGGCCCGGGACAGGGTAACTATGGCTACACCTTC. Protein: CAISGPGQGNYGYTF.

This clone was detected only a few times. This rearrangement joins TRBV6-6 to TRBJ2-1; no firm D call. CDR1 MNHNY and CDR2 SVGAGI come from the germline V gene (reference sequence). Trimming cost V 0 bases and J 4 bases, with 7 bases left between them. The CDR3 loop spans 14 amino acids. This chain's CDR3 is CASSYSMGYNEQFF. The CDR3 DNA reads TGTGCCAGCAGTTACTCGATGGGGTACAATGAGCAGTTCTTC.

This clone was recorded a few times. The chain joins TRBV4-3 to TRBJ2-1, with TRBD2 as a possible D gene (7 bases). V was shortened by 0 bases and J by 2 bases, with 14 bases between the two germline ends. CDR3 length: 17 amino acids. CDR1 and CDR2 (germline): LGHNA, YSLEER. DNA of the CDR3: TGCGCCAGCAGCCAAGATGTGGCGGGGGCAACCTACAATGAGCAGTTCTTC. This codes for CASSQDVAGATYNEQFF.

This clone was detected only a few times. This sequence joins TRBV7-2 and TRBJ1-1; 7 bases match TRBD1. J was trimmed by 4 bases and V by 6 bases; bases with no gene match: 8. CDR3 length: 14 residues. Germline CDR1 is SGHTA and CDR2 is FQGNSA. The CDR3 DNA sequence: TGTGCCAGCAGTACAGGGGCTGGGATCACTGAAGCTTTCTTT. Translating gives CASSTGAGITEAFF.

The chain joins TRBV27 to TRBJ2-1; 10 nucleotides agree with TRBD2. Unmatched junction bases numbered 10, after V lost 3 bases and J lost 8 bases. Germline CDR1 is MNHEY and CDR2 is SMNVEV (reference sequence). The CDR3 spans 16 residues. CDR3 DNA sequence: TGTGCCAGCAGTTTGCGGGACAGCGGGAGGGACTATGAGCAGTTCTTC. It codes for CASSLRDSGRDYEQFF.

This clone showed up just a few times. The CDR3 DNA reads as TGCAGCGTTACTAGACTGGAATCGGGCACTGAAGCTTTCTTT. This sequence encodes CSVTRLESGTEAFF. The J gene is TRBJ1-1, the V gene TRBV29-1; D not certain. Germline V gene sequence: CDR1 SQVTM, CDR2 ANQGSEA. This CDR3 comprises 14 residues. Trimming pared 5 bases from V and 4 bases from J, leaving 17 bases between. Looking up the rest from reference TRBV29-1 and TRBJ1-1 gives the full variable domain: SAVISQKPSRDICQRGTSLTIQCQVDSQVTMMFWYRQQPGQSLTLIATANQGSEATYESGFVIDKFPISRPNLTFSTLTVSNMSPEDSSIYLCSVTRLESGTEAFFGQGTRLTVV.

The rearrangement links TRBV25-1 to TRBJ2-7; tentatively, D is TRBD1 (5 bases). The germline gives CDR1 MGHDK, CDR2 SYGVNS. Trimming removed 3 bases from V and 3 bases from J, with 18 bases in between. The length of the CDR3 is 16 residues. CDR3 sequence reads: CASSDHDINRYYEQYF. The CDR3 DNA follows: TGTGCCAGCAGTGACCACGACATAAACAGGTACTACGAGCAGTACTTC.

This rearrangement joins TRBV7-2 to TRBJ1-1; 7 bases match TRBD1. V was pared by 8 bases and J by 0 bases, with 9 bases of the junction left unmatched. The length of the CDR3 is 15 residues. Germline V lookup: CDR1 SGHTA, CDR2 FQGNSA. As DNA, the CDR3 is TGTGCCAGCGTACAAACCGGGACAGTGAACACTGAAGCTTTCTTT. Amino acids: CASVQTGTVNTEAFF.

This clone was observed a few times. The gene calls are TRBV2 and TRBJ2-7, with TRBD1 matching 8 bases. Per the germline V gene, CDR1 is SNHLY and CDR2 is FYNNEI. The V segment lost 6 bases and the J segment 2 bases; nucleotides outside the gene matches: 9. CDR3 length: 15 amino acids. CDR3 sequence: CASSPGQGPTYEQYF. In DNA form, the CDR3 reads TGTGCCAGCAGCCCCGGACAGGGCCCCACCTACGAGCAGTACTTC.